The next 2 T cell receptor beta chains were all read from a single sample in a study of blood T cell repertoires in COVID-19. The protocol was immunoSEQ multiplex PCR, while the TCRdb copy is restricted to in-frame clones and leaves out a portion. The table has 95,000 to 110,000 clones, about nine tenths seen once. The source material was peripheral blood. These receptor sequences come from a man over 45 with active or convalescent COVID-19.

The rearrangement joins TRBV10-2 to TRBJ2-7; tentatively, D is TRBD2 (5 bases). CDR1 and CDR2 from the germline V gene are WSHSY and SAAADI. Trimming removed 2 bases at V and 6 bases at J, with 14 bases between. The CDR3 is 14 amino acids. CDR3 nucleotide sequence: TGCGCCAGCAGTGAGGGCGTTGGGAGTCGCGAGCAGTACTTC. It codes for CASSEGVGSREQYF.

The chain is built from TRBV5-1 and TRBJ2-5, with 14 bases identical to TRBD2. The V gene's germline CDR1 is SGHRS and CDR2 YFSETQ. Unmatched junction bases numbered 9, after V lost 3 bases and J lost 11 bases. There are 15 residues in the CDR3. The CDR3 DNA is TGCGCCAGCAGCTCCCGAGAGGGACTAGCGGGAGCACAGTACTTC. It encodes CASSSREGLAGAQYF.